The present TCR beta chain was sequenced within a study of shared clonotypes between healthy human individuals (dated by TCRdb to about 2020). The study in broad terms: The cohort comprised two women and three men aged 18 to 49 years. For each donor, CD4 naive and CD4 memory were each given three plates, CD8 naive was given two plates, and CD8 memory was given one plate. To estimate repertoire size and how much clonotype sharing occurs between individuals, the study deeply sequenced the blood TCR repertoires of several healthy adults. Libraries were prepared and TCR repertoires were sequenced by different laboratories using diverse techniques, in order to increase sequencing depth and limit assay-specific biases. Leukapheresis yielded between about 0.85 and 10 billion PBMCs per donor.

Measured from the cysteine to the phenylalanine, the CDR3 is 13 residues long. The sequence is cut down to CDR3 DNA, 39 bases in frame from base 1. V is shortened by 3 bases, J by 6 bases, and the region joining them spans 9 bases. The germline V gene specifies SGHDN as CDR1 and FVKESK as CDR2. Points the paper makes about the study in general: Because the study included only a small number of donors, the genetic and exposure-history diversity represented was limited. Pairwise subsampling led to the expectation that sequencing depth would affect the degree of clonotype sharing among donors. Estimated clonotype richness was generally larger for naive than for memory subsets. Only blood was sampled, and tissue TCR repertoires likely differ from those in blood. Compared with non-shared clonotypes, clonotypes shared by all four sorted-subset donors had higher generation probabilities. Rarefaction of sorted-subset datasets indicated incomplete sequencing despite the large sequencing depth. Sharing across several donors was observed for about 5% of naive CD4, about 4% of naive CD8, 2.3% of memory CD4, and roughly 0.4% of memory CD8 clonotypes.

Using the deep immunoSEQ assay, multiplex PCR amplified TCR CDR3 regions from genomic DNA. Extracted genomic DNA from each cell subset was spread evenly across all wells of several immunoSEQ 96-well plates, with each plate serving as a replicate. For sorted subsets, each replicate PCR was loaded with approximately 0.2 ug genomic DNA, equivalent to about 30,000 T cell genomes. The purified libraries were quantified using a Qubit 3.0 fluorometer, sized with a Bioanalyzer 2100, and then quantified again using the KAPA Library Quantification kit. A separate single-read 150-cycle Illumina NextSeq 550 flow cell was used to sequence each immunoSEQ 96-well plate. For the original study's pipeline: Because only junctional sequences without quality scores were contained in the immunoSEQ output, filtering matching that applied to full-length reads could not be performed. To assign V/J genes and CDR3, sequences were annotated using PyIR, a Python wrapper for IgBLAST v1.9, with IMGT germline references. Any read was removed if the V/J assignment was weak (E-value above 1e-6), the CDR3 was missing, or the read contained stop codons, out-of-frame junctions, or ambiguous translated residues. V3J clonotypes were defined as sequences sharing an identical inferred V gene, J gene, and CDR3 amino acid sequence. Percentage overlap between repertoires was calculated by dividing the number of shared unique clonotypes by the size of the smaller repertoire. RTK rarefaction, the Chao1 estimator, and Recon v2.1 estimates of unobserved clonotypes were used to assess repertoire richness. For all TCRbeta clonotypes obtained by the gDNA method from a few donors, generation probabilities were computed with OLGA. The clones in this table, taken by TCRdb from immuneACCESS, are in-frame only. Not every clone is retained; where verified, under half of the shortfall comes from an unresolved V gene, and the cause of the rest is unknown. That table is the source of V, J and clone size, and D and trimming were worked out from the DNA. The sample contains about 1 million clones, around 76% of them found a single time. The ten biggest clones cover 1.4% of the sample.

This clone was counted at least ten times. No antigen is known for it. It has no much larger one-base neighbor in the sample; base qualities were not kept. The donors were healthy, HIV-negative adults who had no recently reported acute infections or vaccinations. All donors were Caucasian adults living in Nashville, Tennessee, USA. CD4+ T cells were enriched through magnetic negative selection, after which naive cells were positively selected on CD45RA and the remaining negative fraction served as the memory subset. Blood was collected by leukapheresis, and PBMCs were isolated by Ficoll-Histopaque density gradient centrifugation and then cryopreserved in liquid nitrogen vapor phase. Analytical flow cytometry was used to check the purity and quantity of each magnetically sorted T cell population. Genomic DNA was isolated from each sorted fraction and quantified by UV absorbance on a Nanodrop 2000c.

Material: memory CD4+ T cells sorted from blood. The cell subset or site label here, explained by the study, means: CD45RA-negative fraction. The rearranged segments are TRBV14 and TRBJ2-1; too little of a D gene remains to name it. The sequence was collected from a man aged 18 to 29 in good health. The CDR3 region: CASSQLLGNEQFF. At the DNA level, the sequence is TGTGCCAGCAGCCAGCTACTGGGCAATGAGCAGTTCTTC.